This TCR beta chain was found in a study of blood T cell repertoires in COVID-19. Study-level background: Samples came from the United States, Italy and Spain, spanning acute and convalescent COVID-19. Sources were T cells, B-cell-depleted T cells, or PBMCs; the material itself was cDNA or gDNA.

In the authors' methods: Estimated nucleated cell counts came from reference gene primer amplification. Generated by immunoSEQ multiplex PCR, the TCRdb table keeps only in-frame clones and is missing some. Clonal size and the V and J genes are those of that table, whereas D and trimming came from the DNA. The repertoire consists of approximately 91,000 clones, with around 79% occurring once and the leading ten covering about 10%. The source material was peripheral blood. The origin of this receptor is a woman older than 75 with acute or convalescent COVID-19.

The CDR3: CTSSQDRVRANTEAFF. CDR3 nucleotide sequence: TGCACCAGCAGCCAAGATCGTGTGAGAGCCAACACTGAAGCTTTCTTT. This chain links TRBV1 with TRBJ1-1. TRBV1 is recorded as a pseudogene. This CDR3 comprises 16 residues.